The next 5 T cell receptor beta chains were all read from a single sample in a study of blood T cell repertoires in COVID-19. TCRdb's copy holds only in-frame clones and misses some; the assay was immunoSEQ multiplex PCR. The profile covers around 160,000 clones, with over 75% appearing a single time and less than 6% taken by the ten largest. The specimen sequenced was PBMCs or T cells enriched from blood (not recorded which). Receptors originate from a man aged 35-49 years who had recovered from COVID-19.

This clone was recorded only once. The chain uses TRBV5-1 and TRBJ2-5, with TRBD2 matching over 9 bases. Germline assignment: CDR1 SGHRS and CDR2 YFSETQ. Trimming removed 0 bases from V and 2 bases from J; junction bases left unmatched: 5. This CDR3 has 16 amino acids. The CDR3 sequence is CASSLGPSGAQETQYF. Here the CDR3 DNA reads TGCGCCAGCAGCTTGGGGCCTAGCGGGGCTCAAGAGACCCAGTACTTC.

This clone was counted once. This sequence joins TRBV18 and TRBJ2-7; 9 bases align to TRBD2. The CDR3 covers 17 residues. Germline trimming cut 3 bases from V and 3 bases from J; bases unmatched to any gene: 12. CDR1 is KGHSH, CDR2 LQKENI, per germline. CDR3 amino acids: CASSPPLASGDHYEQYF. The CDR3 DNA is TGTGCCAGCTCACCCCCCTTGGCTAGCGGGGACCACTACGAGCAGTACTTC.

The chain joins TRBV10-3 to TRBJ2-4; 11 nucleotides align to TRBD2. The CDR3 spans 18 residues. Germline CDR1 is ENHRY and CDR2 is SYGVKD. The J segment lost 2 bases and the V segment lost 8 bases, leaving 14 bases of the junction unmatched. As DNA, the CDR3 is TGTGCCATCTCGTGGCGGCTAGCGGGGGGCAATTCCAAAAACATTCAGTACTTC. Translation gives CAISWRLAGGNSKNIQYF.

J is TRBJ2-2 and V is TRBV9, with D perhaps matching TRBD2 (6 bases). CDR1 and CDR2 from the germline V gene are SGDLS and YYNGEE. CDR3 length: 13 amino acids. V lost 3 bases to trimming and J lost 6 bases, with 9 bases between them. CDR3 sequence reads: CASSAREAGELFF. Written as DNA, the CDR3 is TGTGCCAGCAGCGCTAGGGAGGCCGGGGAGCTGTTTTTT.

The chain has TRBV2 and TRBJ1-5; TRBD1 aligns across 8 bases. Looked up from germline, CDR1 is SNHLY and CDR2 is FYNNEI. The trim removed 6 bases at V and 7 bases at J, leaving 8 bases unmatched. The CDR3 sequence is 14 residues long. CDR3 coding DNA: TGTGCCAGCAGACGGACAGGGACGGGGCAGCCCCAGCATTTT. This sequence encodes CASRRTGTGQPQHF. Drawing the rest from reference TRBV2 and TRBJ1-5, the complete variable domain is EPEVTQTPSHQVTQMGQEVILRCVPISNHLYFYWYRQILGQKVEFLVSFYNNEISEKSEIFDDQFSVERPDGSNFTLKIRSTKLEDSAMYFCASRRTGTGQPQHFGDGTRLSIL.